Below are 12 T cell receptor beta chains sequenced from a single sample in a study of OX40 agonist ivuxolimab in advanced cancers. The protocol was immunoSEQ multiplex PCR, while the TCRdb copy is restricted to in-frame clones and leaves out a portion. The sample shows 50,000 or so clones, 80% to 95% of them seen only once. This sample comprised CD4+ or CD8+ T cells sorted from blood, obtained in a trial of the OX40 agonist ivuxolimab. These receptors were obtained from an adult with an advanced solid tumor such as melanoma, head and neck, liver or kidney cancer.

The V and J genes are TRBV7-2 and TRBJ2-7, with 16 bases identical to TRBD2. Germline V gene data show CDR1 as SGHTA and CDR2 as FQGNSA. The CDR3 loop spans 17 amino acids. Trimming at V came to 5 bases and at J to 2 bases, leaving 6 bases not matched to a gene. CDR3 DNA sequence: TGTGCCAGCAGCCCCACCGGGACTAGCGGGAGGGCCTACGAGCAGTACTTC. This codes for CASSPTGTSGRAYEQYF. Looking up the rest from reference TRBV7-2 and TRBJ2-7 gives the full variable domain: GAGVSQSPSNKVTEKGKDVELRCDPISGHTALYWYRQSLGQGLEFLIYFQGNSAPDKSGLPSDRFSAERTGGSVSTLTIQRTQQEDSAVYLCASSPTGTSGRAYEQYFGPGTRLTVT.

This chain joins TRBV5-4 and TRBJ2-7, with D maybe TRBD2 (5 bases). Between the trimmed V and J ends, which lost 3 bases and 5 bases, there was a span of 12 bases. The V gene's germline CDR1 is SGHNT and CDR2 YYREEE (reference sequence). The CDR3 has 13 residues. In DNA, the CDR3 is TGTGCCAGCAGCTATAGCGTGTCAAACGAGCAGTACTTC. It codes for CASSYSVSNEQYF.

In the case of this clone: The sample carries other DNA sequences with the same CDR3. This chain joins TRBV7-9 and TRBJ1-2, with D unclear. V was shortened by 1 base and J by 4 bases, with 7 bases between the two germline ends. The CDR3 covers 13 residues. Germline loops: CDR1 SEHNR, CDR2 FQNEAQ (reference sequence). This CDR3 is CASSLGWGYGYTF. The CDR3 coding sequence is TGTGCCAGCAGCTTAGGATGGGGCTATGGCTACACCTTC.

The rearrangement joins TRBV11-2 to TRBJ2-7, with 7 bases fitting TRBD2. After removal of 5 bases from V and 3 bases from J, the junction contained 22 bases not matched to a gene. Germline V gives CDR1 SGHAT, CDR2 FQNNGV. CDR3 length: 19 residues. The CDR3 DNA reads TGTGCCAGCAGCCCATTGTCGGGGCTAGCGGTGAACAACTTCTACGAGCAGTACTTC. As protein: CASSPLSGLAVNNFYEQYF.

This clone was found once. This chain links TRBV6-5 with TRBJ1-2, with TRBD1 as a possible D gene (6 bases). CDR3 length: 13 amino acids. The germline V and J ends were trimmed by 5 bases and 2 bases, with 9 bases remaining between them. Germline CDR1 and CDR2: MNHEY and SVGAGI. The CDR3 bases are TGTGCCAGCAGTGGCACAGGGAACTATGGCTACACCTTC. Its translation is CASSGTGNYGYTF.

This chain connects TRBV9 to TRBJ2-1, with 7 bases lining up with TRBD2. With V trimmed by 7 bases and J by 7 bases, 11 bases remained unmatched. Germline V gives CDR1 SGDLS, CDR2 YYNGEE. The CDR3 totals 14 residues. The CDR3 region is CASEEASGRNEQFF. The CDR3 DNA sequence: TGTGCCAGCGAAGAGGCTAGCGGCAGAAATGAGCAGTTCTTC.

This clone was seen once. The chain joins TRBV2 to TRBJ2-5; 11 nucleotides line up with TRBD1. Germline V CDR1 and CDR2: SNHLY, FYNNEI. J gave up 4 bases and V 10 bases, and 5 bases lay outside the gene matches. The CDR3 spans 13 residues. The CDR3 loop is CATQGQGGETQYF. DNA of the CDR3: TGTGCCACCCAGGGACAGGGGGGAGAGACCCAGTACTTC.

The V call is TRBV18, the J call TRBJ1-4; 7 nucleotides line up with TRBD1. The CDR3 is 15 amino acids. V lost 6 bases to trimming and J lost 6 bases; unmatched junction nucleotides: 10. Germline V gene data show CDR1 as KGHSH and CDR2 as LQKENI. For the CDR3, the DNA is TGTGCCAGCTCCCCGCCGGGACAGCGGGATGAAAAACTGTTTTTT. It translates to CASSPPGQRDEKLFF.

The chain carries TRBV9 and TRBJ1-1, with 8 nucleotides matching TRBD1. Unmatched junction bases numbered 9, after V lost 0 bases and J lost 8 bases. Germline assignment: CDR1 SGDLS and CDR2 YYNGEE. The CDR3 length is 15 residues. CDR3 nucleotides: TGTGCCAGCAGCGTAGCCACAGGGGGGATAGCGGAAGCTTTCTTT. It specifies CASSVATGGIAEAFF.

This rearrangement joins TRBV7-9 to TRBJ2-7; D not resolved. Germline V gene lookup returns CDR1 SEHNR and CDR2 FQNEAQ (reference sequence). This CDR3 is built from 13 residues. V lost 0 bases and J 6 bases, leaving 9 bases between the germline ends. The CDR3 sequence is CASSLATSREQYF. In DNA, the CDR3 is TGTGCCAGCAGCTTAGCGACTTCCCGCGAGCAGTACTTC.

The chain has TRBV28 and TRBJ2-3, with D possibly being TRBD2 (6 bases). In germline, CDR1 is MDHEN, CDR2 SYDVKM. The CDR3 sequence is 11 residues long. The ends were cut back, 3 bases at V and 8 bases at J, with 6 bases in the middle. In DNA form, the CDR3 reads TGTGCCAGCAGTTTTAGCGGTACGCAGTATTTT. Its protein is CASSFSGTQYF. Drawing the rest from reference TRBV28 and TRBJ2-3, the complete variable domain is DVKVTQSSRYLVKRTGEKVFLECVQDMDHENMFWYRQDPGLGLRLIYFSYDVKMKEKGDIPEGYSVSREKKERFSLILESASTNQTSMYLCASSFSGTQYFGPGTRLTVL.

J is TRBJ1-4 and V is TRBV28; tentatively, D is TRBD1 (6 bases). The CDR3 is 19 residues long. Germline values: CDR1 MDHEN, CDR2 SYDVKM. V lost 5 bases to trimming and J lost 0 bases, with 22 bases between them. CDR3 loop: CASSLRRTATPATNEKLFF. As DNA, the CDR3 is TGTGCCAGCAGTCTACGCAGGACAGCCACACCTGCAACTAATGAAAAACTGTTTTTT.